This T cell receptor (beta chain) was documented in a study of T cells in Graves' hyperthyroidism and ophthalmopathy. Study as a whole: Sampling of peripheral blood happened at initial diagnosis, prior to any treatment.

The CDR3 runs 14 residues. V was trimmed by 6 bases and J by 3 bases, leaving 14 bases between them. Amplified regions were TCR beta CDR3 sequences from RNA transcripts. The HTBI primer set served for first-round RT-PCR of the TCR CDR3. TCRdb re-called the multiplex PCR reads with MiXCR, one entry per CDR3 protein. The sample holds about 250,000 distinct CDR3 sequences, roughly 15% seen once. The study's findings and limits: Most expanded thyroid clonotypes above 0.001 recurred in blood. Ophthalmopathy was identified by the model a median roughly six months ahead of onset.

Clinical symptoms, serum thyroxine and TRAb, thyroid ultrasound and orbital computed tomography together formed the diagnostic basis. This clonotype has a count of ten or more. Its antigen is still unknown. This receptor was obtained from a woman aged 50 to 60 with Graves' hyperthyroidism that later progressed to Graves' ophthalmopathy. The chain couples TRBV12-3 or TRBV12-4 to TRBJ1-1; D remains ambiguous. Sequenced: blood. Here the CDR3 DNA reads TGTGCCAGCAGCTTGATCTACGAGGACACTGAAGCTTTCTTT. Its protein is CASSLIYEDTEAFF.